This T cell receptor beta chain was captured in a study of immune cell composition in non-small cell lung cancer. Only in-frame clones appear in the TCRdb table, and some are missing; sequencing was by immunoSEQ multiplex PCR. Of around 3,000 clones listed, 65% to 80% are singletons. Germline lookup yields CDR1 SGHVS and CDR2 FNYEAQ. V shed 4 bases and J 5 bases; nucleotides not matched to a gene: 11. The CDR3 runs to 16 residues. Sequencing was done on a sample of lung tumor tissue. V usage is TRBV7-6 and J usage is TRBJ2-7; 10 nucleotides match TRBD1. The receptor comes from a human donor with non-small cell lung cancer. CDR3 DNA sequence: TGTGCCAGCAGCTACGATTATGGGACAGGGGATAACGAGCAGTACTTC. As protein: CASSYDYGTGDNEQYF.